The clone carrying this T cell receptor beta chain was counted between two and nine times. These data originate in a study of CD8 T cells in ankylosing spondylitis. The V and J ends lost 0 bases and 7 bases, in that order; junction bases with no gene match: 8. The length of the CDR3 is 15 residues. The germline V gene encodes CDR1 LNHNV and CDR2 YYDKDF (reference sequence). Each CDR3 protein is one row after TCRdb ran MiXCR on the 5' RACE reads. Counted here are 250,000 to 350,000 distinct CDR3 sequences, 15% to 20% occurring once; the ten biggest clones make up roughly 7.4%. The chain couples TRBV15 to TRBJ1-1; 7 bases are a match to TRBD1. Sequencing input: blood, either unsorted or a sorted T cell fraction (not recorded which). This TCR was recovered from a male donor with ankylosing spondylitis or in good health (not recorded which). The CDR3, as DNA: TGTGCCACCAGCAGAGAAACAGGGGTAAAGGGTGAAGCTTTCTTT. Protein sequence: CATSRETGVKGEAFF.